The clone carrying this T cell receptor beta chain was picked up many times. No antigen is known for it. The data originate from a study of response to subunit inactivated influenza vaccine. TCRdb processed the RT-PCR reads anew with MiXCR; each CDR3 protein has one entry. Among about 520,000 distinct CDR3 sequences listed, under 8.5% were seen once. The germline V gene encodes CDR1 MNHEY and CDR2 SMNVEV (reference sequence). This CDR3 contains 15 residues. Trimming stripped 6 bases from V and 5 bases from J, with 16 bases between. Study findings and constraints: The authors suggested that every seasonal influenza vaccination recruits few new T cells.

The chain recombines TRBV27 with TRBJ2-2; TRBD2 is a possible D gene (6 bases). Source: PBMCs from blood, taken roughly 24 months after vaccination. The TCR comes from a man aged 50 to 75 who received an inactivated influenza vaccine. The CDR3, as DNA: TGTGCCAGCAGCACAGGCAGGGCGGGGACCGGGGAGCTGTTTTTT. Translated: CASSTGRAGTGELFF.